The source of this TCR beta chain is a study of cytomegalovirus exposure and HLA in healthy donors. Findings and caveats of the study: High sensitivity and specificity were reportedly achieved when the classifier diagnosed cytomegalovirus status.

PCR employed 60 Vbeta and 13 Jbeta primers. Clones were read by immunoSEQ multiplex PCR, and TCRdb kept only the in-frame ones, dropping some. This table holds 95,000 to 100,000 clones, approximately 72% found once. This clone appeared a few times. No antigen is known for it. The V end was cut by 4 bases, the J end by 2 bases, with 14 bases between. From germline, CDR1 is ENHRY and CDR2 SYGVKD. This CDR3 region has 15 residues. The donors were healthy bone marrow donors. The chain carries TRBV10-3 and TRBJ1-1, with D uncertain. This TCR was sampled from a man aged 40-50 years in good health and CMV-seropositive. Sample: PBMCs. This CDR3 is CAISAVRRENTEAFF. In DNA, the CDR3 is TGTGCCATCAGTGCCGTGCGACGGGAAAACACTGAAGCTTTCTTT.